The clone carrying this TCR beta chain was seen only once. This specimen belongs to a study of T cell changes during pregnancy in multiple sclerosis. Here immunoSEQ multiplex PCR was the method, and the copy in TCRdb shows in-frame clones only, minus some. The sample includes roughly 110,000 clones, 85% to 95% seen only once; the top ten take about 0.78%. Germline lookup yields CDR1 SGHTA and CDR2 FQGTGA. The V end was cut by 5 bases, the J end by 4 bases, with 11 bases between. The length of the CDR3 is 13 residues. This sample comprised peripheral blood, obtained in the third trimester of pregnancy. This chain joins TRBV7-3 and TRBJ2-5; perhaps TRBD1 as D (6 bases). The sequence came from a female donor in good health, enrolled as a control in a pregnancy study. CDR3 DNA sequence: TGTGCCAGCAGCGGTGGGACACTAGAGACCCAGTACTTC. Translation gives CASSGGTLETQYF.